The 10 T cell receptor beta chains given below trace back to one sample, sequenced in a study of blood T cell repertoires in COVID-19. Libraries were prepared by immunoSEQ multiplex PCR; TCRdb keeps only in-frame clonotypes and omits some of them. The table includes roughly 77,000 clones, over 75% detected once. The sample was peripheral blood. The receptors derive from a human donor in a cohort sampled during active COVID-19.

V and J are TRBV30 and TRBJ1-1, with 11 bases lining up with TRBD1. Germline CDR1 and CDR2: GTSNPN and SVGIG (reference sequence). This CDR3 has 14 amino acids. V lost 2 bases and J lost 10; bases outside the gene matches: 9. Here the CDR3 DNA reads TGTGCCTGGAGTACCAGAGGACAGGGGGCTTTAGCTTTCTTT. Residues: CAWSTRGQGALAFF.

The genes are TRBV24-1 and TRBJ1-4; tentative D call: TRBD1 (6 bases). Germline V CDR1 and CDR2: KGHDR, SFDVKD. V lost 5 bases and J lost 6, with 9 bases in between. This CDR3 spans 13 amino acids. The chain's CDR3 is CATSVSGDEKLFF. The CDR3 DNA follows: TGTGCCACCAGTGTGTCAGGGGATGAAAAACTGTTTTTT.

This clone came up a few times. The V and J genes are TRBV3-1 (or the pseudogene TRBV3-2) and TRBJ2-1; possibly TRBD2 for D (5 bases). V lost 1 base, J lost 7 bases, and 11 bases lay in between. This CDR3 comprises 14 residues. Per germline, CDR1 LGHDT and CDR2 YNNKEL (reference sequence). CDR3 region: CASSQGERLNEQFF. DNA for the CDR3: TGTGCCAGCAGCCAAGGGGAGCGGCTAAATGAGCAGTTCTTC.

V usage is TRBV30 and J usage is TRBJ2-1, with TRBD2 identical over 9 bases. The J segment lost 5 bases and the V segment lost 3 bases, leaving 2 bases of the junction unmatched. The CDR3 length is 13 residues. The germline gives CDR1 GTSNPN, CDR2 SVGIG (reference sequence). DNA for the CDR3: TGTGCCTGGAGCGGCGGGGGGGACAATGAGCAGTTCTTC. Translated: CAWSGGGDNEQFF.

The chain recombines TRBV28 with TRBJ2-5; tentative D call: TRBD1 (6 bases). The length of the CDR3 is 12 residues. V was trimmed by 8 bases and J by 4 bases, leaving 11 bases between them. Germline CDR1 and CDR2: MDHEN and SYDVKM. The CDR3 bases are TGTGCCAGCGCAGGGGATGTAGAGACCCAGTACTTC. Amino acid sequence: CASAGDVETQYF.

V and J are TRBV3-1 (or the pseudogene TRBV3-2) and TRBJ1-3; the match to TRBD1 covers 9 bases. V dropped 4 bases and J dropped 6; count of bases not matched to a gene: 10. The CDR3 has 16 amino acids. Per germline, CDR1 LGHDT and CDR2 YNNKEL (reference sequence). The CDR3 spells CASSRTGAMSVNTIYF. The DNA of the CDR3 is TGTGCCAGCAGCCGGACAGGGGCTATGAGCGTAAACACCATATATTTT.

This chain links TRBV5-1 with TRBJ1-2; TRBD1 aligns across 8 bases. The CDR3 sequence is 13 residues long. The V and J ends lost 4 bases and 3 bases, in that order; junction bases with no gene match: 2. Germline assignment: CDR1 SGHRS and CDR2 YFSETQ. Here the CDR3 DNA reads TGCGCCAGCAGCGAACAGGGGGACTATGGCTACACCTTC. Amino acid sequence: CASSEQGDYGYTF.

This clone was seen a single time. V is TRBV5-1 and J is TRBJ2-1; 15 bases match TRBD2. Germline V lookup: CDR1 SGHRS, CDR2 YFSETQ. J lost 6 bases, V lost 0 bases, and 7 bases had no gene match. This CDR3 has 18 amino acids. The CDR3 sequence is CASSLARTSGGAINEQFF. The DNA for the CDR3 is TGCGCCAGCAGCTTGGCCCGGACTAGCGGGGGGGCCATCAATGAGCAGTTCTTC.

The V gene is TRBV19, the J gene TRBJ2-3; 13 bases fit TRBD2. V shed 4 bases and J 1 base; nucleotides not matched to a gene: 5. The germline gives CDR1 LNHDA, CDR2 SQIVND (reference sequence). The CDR3 consists of 17 residues. The CDR3 sequence is CASSTGTSGAGTDTQYF. The CDR3 DNA sequence: TGTGCCAGTAGTACCGGGACTAGCGGGGCCGGCACAGATACGCAGTATTTT.

CDR3 nucleotide sequence: TGTGCCAGCAGTCCTAACAGGTGGGGTGGTTCACCCCTCCACTTT. Protein sequence: CASSPNRWGGSPLHF. The chain couples TRBV6-5 to TRBJ1-6, with D perhaps TRBD1 (5 bases). Germline CDR1 is MNHEY and CDR2 is SVGAGI. V was clipped by 5 bases and J by 9 bases, with 17 bases between them. The CDR3 is 15 residues long.